The 21 T cell receptor beta chains in this list originate from one sample, sequenced in a study of CD4 T cells in relation to SARS-CoV-2 and coronaviruses. This table comes from immunoSEQ multiplex PCR, and its TCRdb copy is limited to in-frame clones, with some not included. The sample includes 50,000 to 65,000 clones, roughly 94% seen only once; the top ten take approximately 0.4%. The sequencing sample was made of naive CD4+ T cells from PBMCs. Subset: naive CD4+ T cells isolated by negative enrichment. These receptor sequences come from an adult with COVID-19.

This chain uses TRBV6-6 with TRBJ2-2, with 7 bases fitting TRBD2. Germline V lookup: CDR1 MNHNY, CDR2 SVGAGI (reference sequence). V lost 6 bases to trimming and J lost 5 bases; unmatched junction nucleotides: 9. There are 15 residues in the CDR3. CDR3 DNA: TGTGCCAGCAGCCCCCAGCGGGATTCAACCGGGGAGCTGTTTTTT. Translated, it gives CASSPQRDSTGELFF.

This clone was observed a few times. J is TRBJ2-1 and V is TRBV6-2 or TRBV6-3; D is uncertain. This CDR3 is 14 amino acids long. The ends were cut back, 2 bases at V and 4 bases at J, with 9 bases in the middle. Germline assignment: CDR1 MNHEY and CDR2 SVGEGT. The CDR3 spells CASSYATSYNEQFF. CDR3 DNA: TGTGCCAGCAGTTACGCCACAAGTTACAATGAGCAGTTCTTC.

This sequence joins TRBV5-4 and TRBJ2-3, with D maybe TRBD2 (6 bases). There are 15 residues in the CDR3. Germline assignment: CDR1 SGHNT and CDR2 YYREEE (reference sequence). V lost 9 bases and J lost 0, with 17 bases in between. The CDR3 DNA reads TGTGCCACCATGGACCCAGCGGGTAGCACAGATACGCAGTATTTT. It codes for CATMDPAGSTDTQYF.

The V call is TRBV7-3, the J call TRBJ2-2; the match to TRBD2 covers 9 bases. Per germline, CDR1 SGHTA and CDR2 FQGTGA. This CDR3 has 15 amino acids. Germline trimming cut 4 bases from V and 2 bases from J; bases unmatched to any gene: 2. In nucleotides, the CDR3 is TGTGCCAGCAGCTCGGGACTAGCAAACACCGGGGAGCTGTTTTTT. This gives the protein CASSSGLANTGELFF. Supplemented by reference TRBV7-3 and TRBJ2-2, the full variable domain reads GAGVSQTPSNKVTEKGKYVELRCDPISGHTALYWYRQSLGQGPEFLIYFQGTGAADDSGLPNDRFFAVRPEGSVSTLKIQRTERGDSAVYLCASSSGLANTGELFFGEGSRLTVL.

This clone was found once. The chain joins TRBV5-8 to TRBJ2-2; no clear D. Trimming removed 2 bases from V and 4 bases from J, with 12 bases in between. Germline CDR1 reads SGHTS; CDR2 reads YDEGEE. The CDR3 consists of 15 residues. The CDR3 DNA reads as TGTGCCAGCAGCTTATTACCCGACGGCACCGGGGAGCTGTTTTTT. It specifies CASSLLPDGTGELFF.

The chain recombines TRBV6-5 with TRBJ2-7; tentative D call: TRBD2 (5 bases). This CDR3 region has 15 residues. V lost 7 bases, J lost 2 bases, and 18 bases lay in between. CDR1 and CDR2 (germline): MNHEY, SVGAGI. CDR3 residues: CASTLVRGSTYEQYF. The CDR3 region has the DNA TGTGCCAGCACGCTGGTTAGAGGGAGCACCTACGAGCAGTACTTC.

CDR3 DNA sequence: TGTGCCAGCAGTTTAGGTGCGAGGTCAAAACTGTTTTTT. Residues: CASSLGARSKLFF. The gene calls are TRBV12-3 or TRBV12-4 and TRBJ1-4, with D hard to call. The V gene lost 1 base and the J gene lost 10 bases, with 10 bases spanning the gap. This CDR3 is built from 13 residues.

The chain has TRBV14 and TRBJ2-1; D is possibly TRBD1 (6 bases). Germline CDR1 reads SGHDN; CDR2 reads FVKESK. Trimming left V 4 bases short and J 1 base short, with 11 bases between. CDR3 length: 15 residues. In DNA form, the CDR3 reads TGTGCCAGCAGCCGGCCAGGGGTTTCCTACAATGAGCAGTTCTTC. Encoded protein: CASSRPGVSYNEQFF.

This clone occurred once. V is TRBV11-3 and J is TRBJ2-1, with D uncertain. CDR3 length: 15 residues. V gave up 2 bases and J gave up 2 bases, with 10 bases separating them. The V gene's germline CDR1 is SGHNT and CDR2 YENEEA. DNA for the CDR3: TGTGCCAGCAGCTTACGAGACGGAACCTACAATGAGCAGTTCTTC. It is translated as CASSLRDGTYNEQFF.

This clone has just a few counts. The genes are TRBV5-1 and TRBJ1-2; tentative D call: TRBD1 (6 bases). This CDR3 contains 12 residues. V shed 4 bases and J shed 8 bases, with 12 bases lying between them. In germline, CDR1 is SGHRS, CDR2 YFSETQ. CDR3 DNA: TGCGCCAGCAGCCCAGGGGTAGAGGGCTACACCTTC. This gives the protein CASSPGVEGYTF.

The rearrangement joins TRBV2 to TRBJ1-1; weak D call: TRBD1 (6 bases). The CDR3 has 14 amino acids. Germline CDR1 and CDR2: SNHLY and FYNNEI. Trimming stripped 6 bases from V and 4 bases from J, with 15 bases between. CDR3 bases: TGTGCCAGCAGAGGTCGGGGAGGGGGCACTGAAGCTTTCTTT. Encoded protein: CASRGRGGGTEAFF.

This chain connects TRBV9 to TRBJ2-7; D is unresolved. V was pared by 4 bases and J by 2 bases, with 10 bases between. The CDR3 sequence is 13 residues long. CDR1 and CDR2 from the germline V gene are SGDLS and YYNGEE. This CDR3 reads CASSTGIAYEQYF. DNA of the CDR3: TGTGCCAGCAGCACCGGAATAGCCTACGAGCAGTACTTC.

V gene TRBV5-1 combines with J gene TRBJ1-5; D not resolved. CDR3 length: 15 residues. The V end lost 6 bases, the J end lost 0 bases, and 13 bases lay between the germline ends. Germline V gene sequence: CDR1 SGHRS, CDR2 YFSETQ. The CDR3: CASTAGNVSNQPQHF. CDR3 coding DNA: TGCGCCAGCACCGCGGGGAACGTTAGCAATCAGCCCCAGCATTTT.

The chain carries TRBV7-2 and TRBJ2-1, with TRBD1 identical over 9 bases. This CDR3 region has 16 residues. CDR1 and CDR2 from the germline V gene are SGHTA and FQGNSA. The junction had 2 bases not matched to a gene; V was cut back by 0 bases and J by 2 bases. CDR3: CASSLAGTGPYNEQFF. The CDR3 coding sequence is TGTGCCAGCAGCTTAGCCGGGACAGGGCCCTACAATGAGCAGTTCTTC.

This chain joins TRBV7-2 and TRBJ2-7; D remains ambiguous. The CDR3 totals 13 residues. V dropped 5 bases and J dropped 5 bases, with 13 bases sitting between them. CDR1 is SGHTA, CDR2 FQGNSA, per germline. The CDR3 DNA sequence: TGTGCCAGCAGCCCCCTCAATATAGACGAGCAGTACTTC. This gives the protein CASSPLNIDEQYF.

The V and J genes are TRBV10-3 and TRBJ2-2; 8 bases are a match to TRBD1. The CDR3 loop spans 14 amino acids. The germline gives CDR1 ENHRY, CDR2 SYGVKD. V lost 4 bases and J lost 7; bases outside the gene matches: 5. The DNA for the CDR3 is TGTGCCATCAGTGGGACAGGGTCGGTCGGGGAGCTGTTTTTT. It specifies CAISGTGSVGELFF.

This clone has just one count. This chain uses TRBV5-6 with TRBJ2-1; 9 nucleotides line up with TRBD2. V was clipped by 6 bases and J by 9 bases; unmatched bases: 4. Per germline, CDR1 SGHDT and CDR2 YYEEEE. The CDR3 is 12 residues long. The CDR3 sequence: CASIAGGSEQFF. The CDR3 nucleotides are TGTGCCAGCATCGCGGGAGGGAGTGAGCAGTTCTTC.

The chain recombines TRBV7-3 with TRBJ2-5, with D possibly TRBD2 on 5 matching bases. V was trimmed by 3 bases and J by 4 bases, leaving 12 bases between them. The CDR3 totals 14 residues. Germline V gene sequence: CDR1 SGHTA, CDR2 FQGTGA. CDR3 sequence: CASSLGSSTETQYF. For the CDR3, the DNA is TGTGCCAGCAGCTTGGGTTCTAGCACAGAGACCCAGTACTTC.

The chain carries TRBV19 and TRBJ1-5; maybe TRBD1 (6 bases). The CDR3 is made up of 16 amino acids. Germline assignment: CDR1 LNHDA and CDR2 SQIVND (reference sequence). V was pared by 4 bases and J by 0 bases, with 13 bases between. The CDR3 is CASSTRGGDSNQPQHF. The CDR3 coding sequence is TGTGCCAGTAGTACCCGAGGGGGGGATAGCAATCAGCCCCAGCATTTT.

V is TRBV18 and J is TRBJ1-2, with 8 bases identical to TRBD1. This CDR3 comprises 15 residues. Germline values: CDR1 KGHSH, CDR2 LQKENI. V shed 3 bases, J shed 2 bases, and the junction held 5 bases outside the gene matches. The CDR3 here is CASSPGTGENYGYTF. The CDR3 nucleotides read TGTGCCAGCTCACCCGGGACAGGAGAAAACTATGGCTACACCTTC.

This clone was seen only a few times. The chain links TRBV30 to TRBJ1-1; no reliable D call. CDR1 is GTSNPN and CDR2 is SVGIG in the germline V gene (reference sequence). V was pared by 3 bases and J by 4 bases, with 15 bases between. This CDR3 has 14 residues. The CDR3: CAWSPRVDTTEAFF. The CDR3 region has the DNA TGTGCCTGGAGCCCCCGCGTTGACACCACTGAAGCTTTCTTT.